This TCR beta chain was recovered during a study of cytomegalovirus exposure and HLA in healthy donors. Primers: 60 Vbeta forward and 13 Jbeta reverse. Assay: immunoSEQ multiplex PCR; the TCRdb copy retains only in-frame clones and omits some. The table has 100,000 to 150,000 clones, around 8.5% seen once. Turning to this clone: What it binds is not known.

The donors, nominally healthy at sampling, likely had unrecorded immune exposures. General study results and limits: In a later analysis, DRB1 alleles had the most associated TCRs; HLA-C alleles the fewest. Researchers reported in a later analysis that a missense DCLRE1C variant was tied to TCR beta V- and J-gene trimming.

This clonotype was obtained from a man in his forties in good health and CMV-seronegative. Sequencing was done on a sample of PBMCs.

CDR3 DNA: TGTGCCAGTAGTGTCTCCGGGACAGTCAATCAGCCCCAGCATTTT. Translated, it gives CASSVSGTVNQPQHF. This chain connects TRBV19 to TRBJ1-5, with TRBD1 identical over 7 bases. Per the germline V gene, CDR1 is LNHDA and CDR2 is SQIVND (reference sequence). The V segment lost 5 bases and the J segment 3 bases; nucleotides outside the gene matches: 7. The CDR3 extends over 15 amino acids.